The 27 T cell receptor beta chains given below trace back to one sample, sequenced in a study of CD8 T cells in ankylosing spondylitis. TCRdb itself ran the 5' RACE reads through MiXCR, one entry per CDR3 protein. The table shows hundreds of thousands of distinct CDR3 sequences, with roughly 8.6% occurring only once. Sequenced sample: blood, either unsorted or a sorted T cell fraction (not recorded which). These TCRs come from a male donor with ankylosing spondylitis or in good health (not recorded which).

This clonotype was seen many times. In DNA form, the CDR3 reads TGCAGTGCTACCCCCCTCCAAGAGACCCAGTACTTC. Protein sequence: CSATPLQETQYF. The gene calls are TRBV20-1 and TRBJ2-5; no definite D call. Germline CDR1 and CDR2: DFQATT and SNEGSKA (reference sequence). This CDR3 spans 12 amino acids. Trimming removed 4 bases at V and 1 base at J, with 7 bases between.

The chain has TRBV7-9 and TRBJ2-3; 8 bases match TRBD1. Trimming at V came to 4 bases and at J to 6 bases, leaving 9 bases not matched to a gene. Germline lookup yields CDR1 SEHNR and CDR2 FQNEAQ (reference sequence). The CDR3 spans 15 residues. Here the CDR3 DNA reads TGTGCCAGCAGCTACCCGGACAGGGAGGAGGATACGCAGTATTTT. This translates into CASSYPDREEDTQYF. The whole variable domain, filled in from reference TRBV7-9 and TRBJ2-3, reads DTGVSQNPRHKITKRGQNVTFRCDPISEHNRLYWYRQTLGQGPEFLTYFQNEAQLEKSRLLSDRFSAERPKGSFSTLEIQRTEQGDSAMYLCASSYPDREEDTQYFGPGTRLTVL.

Ten or more counts support this clonotype. The V call is TRBV7-2, the J call TRBJ2-3, with D tentatively TRBD2 (6 bases). Deletions cut 6 bases from V and 0 bases from J, with 16 bases between. The CDR3 consists of 16 residues. Germline V CDR1 and CDR2: SGHTA, FQGNSA. In DNA, the CDR3 is TGTGCCAGCAGTTCGGGACTGTCTGCTAGCACAGATACGCAGTATTTT. Protein sequence: CASSSGLSASTDTQYF.

This clonotype was counted between two and nine times. The gene calls are TRBV18 and TRBJ2-7; D not resolved. The CDR3 spans 16 residues. V was clipped by 4 bases and J by 0 bases, with 16 bases between them. From germline, CDR1 is KGHSH and CDR2 LQKENI. For the CDR3, the DNA is TGTGCCAGCTCACTAAATTACCTCTTCAGCTCCTACGAGCAGTACTTC. Protein: CASSLNYLFSSYEQYF.

This chain connects TRBV6-2 or TRBV6-3 to TRBJ2-2, with D unclear. V lost 2 bases and J 7 bases, leaving 5 bases between the germline ends. Looked up from germline, CDR1 is MNHEY and CDR2 is SVGEGT. The CDR3 consists of 12 residues. The chain's CDR3 is CASSYGVGELFF. The DNA for the CDR3 is TGTGCCAGCAGTTACGGGGTCGGGGAGCTGTTTTTT.

The chain employs TRBV19 and TRBJ2-7, with D unresolved. The germline gives CDR1 LNHDA, CDR2 SQIVND (reference sequence). V was pared by 1 base and J by 0 bases, with 10 bases between. This CDR3 region has 15 residues. DNA for the CDR3: TGTGCCAGTAGTATAGCCTCGGAAGACTCCTACGAGCAGTACTTC. Translation gives CASSIASEDSYEQYF.

This clonotype was counted a few times. Mismatch with germline at one junction end may stem from a read error. CDR3 loop: CASSRLNSMPHF. In DNA, the CDR3 is TGTGCCAGCAGCCGACTTAACTCCATGCCCCACTTC. The chain has TRBV14 and TRBJ2-5; D ambiguous. This CDR3 has 12 residues. Germline V gene data show CDR1 as SGHDN and CDR2 as FVKESK.

This clonotype was found a few times. The V and J genes are TRBV5-5 and TRBJ2-3; D not certain. This CDR3 contains 14 residues. V lost 0 bases and J 2 bases, leaving 7 bases between the germline ends. Per germline, CDR1 SGHKS and CDR2 YYEKEE (reference sequence). The CDR3 region has the DNA TGTGCCAGCAGCTTGGAACGGCCCACAGATACGCAGTATTTT. Its translation: CASSLERPTDTQYF.

This clonotype has ten or more counts. The chain employs TRBV5-1 and TRBJ2-2; no definite D call. This CDR3 is 13 amino acids long. Trimming took 0 bases from V and 7 from J, leaving 7 bases between them. Germline-derived CDR1 and CDR2 are SGHRS and YFSETQ. CDR3 sequence (DNA): TGCGCCAGCAGCTTGGAGGGATTCGGGGAGCTGTTTTTT. Residues: CASSLEGFGELFF.

The J gene is TRBJ2-7, the V gene TRBV19; 12 positions agree with TRBD1. From germline, CDR1 is LNHDA and CDR2 SQIVND (reference sequence). CDR3 size: 14 residues. V was pared by 8 bases and J by 7 bases, with 9 bases of the junction left unmatched. This chain's CDR3 is CASSRGQGAWEQYF. The CDR3, as DNA: TGTGCCAGTTCCAGGGGACAGGGGGCTTGGGAGCAGTACTTC.

This clonotype was counted ten times or more. The chain joins TRBV6-2 or TRBV6-3 to TRBJ2-1; 13 positions match TRBD2. Per germline, CDR1 MNHEY and CDR2 SVGEGT. The CDR3 contains 15 residues. The V gene end was trimmed by 0 bases and the J gene end by 9 bases; junction bases not matched to a gene: 2. The CDR3 nucleotides read TGTGCCAGCAGTTACTCGACTAGCGGGGGGAGTGAGCAGTTCTTC. This sequence encodes CASSYSTSGGSEQFF.

Only a few counts were recorded for this clonotype. This chain links TRBV27 with TRBJ2-7, with 11 nucleotides matching TRBD1. Looked up from germline, CDR1 is MNHEY and CDR2 is SMNVEV (reference sequence). V shed 5 bases and J 6 bases; nucleotides not matched to a gene: 6. The CDR3 contains 14 residues. The CDR3 nucleotides read TGTGCCAGCAGTCCGCGGACAGGGGGCGTCGAGCAGTACTTC. Translating gives CASSPRTGGVEQYF.

This clonotype was seen at least ten times. This rearrangement joins TRBV5-1 to TRBJ2-7, with D unresolved. This CDR3 region has 15 residues. Germline values: CDR1 SGHRS, CDR2 YFSETQ. V gave up 1 base and J gave up 4 bases, with 15 bases separating them. CDR3 loop: CASSLTAGSSYEQYF. The CDR3 nucleotides read TGCGCCAGCAGCTTGACAGCCGGATCCTCTTACGAGCAGTACTTC.

This clonotype was recorded many times. The V and J genes are TRBV7-9 and TRBJ2-3; D might be TRBD2 (6 bases). The V gene lost 5 bases and the J gene lost 0 bases, with 12 bases spanning the gap. The CDR3 has 15 residues. CDR1 and CDR2 (germline): SEHNR, FQNEAQ (reference sequence). For the CDR3, the DNA is TGTGCCAGCAGCGCGGGATGGACTAGCACAGATACGCAGTATTTT. Translating gives CASSAGWTSTDTQYF. The full variable domain, rest sourced from reference TRBV7-9 and TRBJ2-3, is DTGVSQNPRHKITKRGQNVTFRCDPISEHNRLYWYRQTLGQGPEFLTYFQNEAQLEKSRLLSDRFSAERPKGSFSTLEIQRTEQGDSAMYLCASSAGWTSTDTQYFGPGTRLTVL.

The sample holds many counts of this clonotype. This chain connects TRBV7-8 to TRBJ2-7; D gene uncertain. The CDR3 spans 14 residues. The germline V and J ends were trimmed by 1 base and 4 bases, with 11 bases remaining between them. Per the germline V gene, CDR1 is SGHVS and CDR2 is FQNEAQ. CDR3 amino acids: CASSLEQSGYEQYF. CDR3 nucleotide sequence: TGTGCCAGCAGCTTAGAACAGTCAGGATACGAGCAGTACTTC. The whole variable domain, remainder taken from reference TRBV7-8 and TRBJ2-7, is GAGVSQSPRYKVAKRGQDVALRCDPISGHVSLFWYQQALGQGPEFLTYFQNEAQLDKSGLPSDRFFAERPEGSVSTLKIQRTQQEDSAVYLCASSLEQSGYEQYFGPGTRLTVT.

This clonotype has a count of ten or more. The V call is TRBV5-1, the J call TRBJ2-5, with TRBD2 as a possible D gene (5 bases). The length of the CDR3 is 14 residues. Germline lookup yields CDR1 SGHRS and CDR2 YFSETQ. V shed 5 bases and J shed 3 bases, with 14 bases lying between them. The CDR3 reads CASSSDHSEETQYF. For the CDR3, the DNA is TGCGCCAGCAGTTCCGACCATAGCGAAGAGACCCAGTACTTC.

The chain recombines TRBV5-5 with TRBJ2-2; TRBD1 agrees at 11 bases. The J segment lost 6 bases and the V segment lost 5 bases, leaving 6 bases of the junction unmatched. The CDR3 is 15 residues long. Germline values: CDR1 SGHKS, CDR2 YYEKEE (reference sequence). CDR3 in DNA: TGTGCCAGCAGTTGGACAGGGGGCCTGTCCGGGGAGCTGTTTTTT. Translation: CASSWTGGLSGELFF.

This clonotype has at least ten counts. The V call is TRBV7-8, the J call TRBJ2-4; no clear D. The V gene lost 5 bases and the J gene lost 4 bases, with 18 bases spanning the gap. In germline, CDR1 is SGHVS, CDR2 FQNEAQ. The CDR3 consists of 16 residues. CDR3 DNA: TGTGCCAGCAGCCCCCTCTCCACAATTCCGAAAAACATTCAGTACTTC. It encodes CASSPLSTIPKNIQYF. The whole variable domain, filled in from reference TRBV7-8 and TRBJ2-4, reads GAGVSQSPRYKVAKRGQDVALRCDPISGHVSLFWYQQALGQGPEFLTYFQNEAQLDKSGLPSDRFFAERPEGSVSTLKIQRTQQEDSAVYLCASSPLSTIPKNIQYFGAGTRLSVL.

The sample holds many counts of this clonotype. The V call is TRBV6-5, the J call TRBJ1-1, with TRBD1 identical over 10 bases. Germline V gene data show CDR1 as MNHEY and CDR2 as SVGAGI. There are 17 residues in the CDR3. J lost 5 bases, V lost 0 bases, and 9 bases had no gene match. CDR3 residues: CASSYSTMDRGWTEAFF. CDR3 bases: TGTGCCAGCAGTTACTCGACGATGGACAGGGGGTGGACTGAAGCTTTCTTT.

This clonotype was recorded at least ten times. The DNA of the CDR3 is TGCGCCAGCAGCCCTACTCGGGGGTCTAATGAAAAACTGTTTTTT. Amino acid sequence: CASSPTRGSNEKLFF. The chain links TRBV5-1 to TRBJ1-4, with D possibly matching TRBD1 (5 bases). Germline CDR1 and CDR2: SGHRS and YFSETQ. Trimming took off 4 bases at V and 3 bases at J, with 13 bases between the two ends. This CDR3 region has 15 residues.

This clonotype has ten or more counts. One end of the junction fails to match germline, which may point to a read error. The V call is TRBV7-7, the J call TRBJ1-4; D call uncertain. Germline V lookup: CDR1 SSHAT, CDR2 FNYEAQ (reference sequence). This CDR3 contains 15 residues. CDR3 sequence reads: CASSLSTGGNEKLFF. The DNA for the CDR3 is TGTGCTAGCAGCTTAAGTACGGGCGGTAATGAAAAACTGTTTTTT.

The chain recombines TRBV30 with TRBJ1-1; unclear D gene. V was shortened by 0 bases and J by 5 bases, with 10 bases between the two germline ends. The CDR3 loop spans 13 amino acids. Germline CDR1 is GTSNPN and CDR2 is SVGIG (reference sequence). The CDR3 reads CAWSVAGGTEAFF. CDR3 in DNA: TGTGCCTGGAGTGTAGCCGGAGGGACTGAAGCTTTCTTT.

This chain links TRBV5-1 with TRBJ1-1; TRBD1 might be the D (5 bases). Germline values: CDR1 SGHRS, CDR2 YFSETQ. Trimming took off 0 bases at V and 3 bases at J, with 12 bases between the two ends. The CDR3 totals 15 residues. The CDR3 region is CASSLERGLDTEAFF. The CDR3 coding sequence is TGCGCCAGCAGCTTGGAAAGGGGTTTGGACACTGAAGCTTTCTTT.

This clonotype has ten or more counts. The chain links TRBV29-1 to TRBJ2-7; 12 positions match TRBD1. V lost 8 bases, J lost 5 bases, and 4 bases stayed unmatched. The CDR3 runs to 12 residues. Germline V lookup: CDR1 SQVTM, CDR2 ANQGSEA. CDR3 protein: CSIGTGGNEQYF. DNA of the CDR3: TGCAGCATTGGGACAGGGGGCAACGAGCAGTACTTC.

This clonotype came up a few times. The chain joins TRBV21-1 to TRBJ2-7; the table's D call, TRBD2, was not checked against the DNA. TRBV21-1 is a pseudogene segment. This CDR3 has 21 amino acids. In DNA form, the CDR3 reads TGTGCCAGCAGGAAACTTCTGTCGGGCCGGTTAAGGGACCTCCACGCCTACGAGCAGTACTTC. Its translation is CASRKLLSGRLRDLHAYEQYF.

This clonotype was seen many times. The chain couples TRBV20-1 to TRBJ1-1, with D maybe TRBD1 (5 bases). The CDR3 has 19 amino acids. The germline V gene has CDR1 DFQATT and CDR2 SNEGSKA (reference sequence). The V and J ends lost 2 bases and 5 bases respectively, with 30 bases between them. In DNA form, the CDR3 reads TGCAGTGCTAGATCGATGCGAGGGAGGAGGGACTCAAAGAGGACTGAAGCTTTCTTT. Protein: CSARSMRGRRDSKRTEAFF.

A few counts support this clonotype. The chain links TRBV7-9 to TRBJ2-2; the D gene is possibly TRBD2 (6 bases). The CDR3 has 15 residues. Germline V gene lookup returns CDR1 SEHNR and CDR2 FQNEAQ (reference sequence). Between the trimmed V and J ends, which lost 7 bases and 2 bases, there was a span of 14 bases. The CDR3 nucleotides read TGTGCCAGCACCACCCCCGGGAGAAACACCGGGGAGCTGTTTTTT. It translates to CASTTPGRNTGELFF.